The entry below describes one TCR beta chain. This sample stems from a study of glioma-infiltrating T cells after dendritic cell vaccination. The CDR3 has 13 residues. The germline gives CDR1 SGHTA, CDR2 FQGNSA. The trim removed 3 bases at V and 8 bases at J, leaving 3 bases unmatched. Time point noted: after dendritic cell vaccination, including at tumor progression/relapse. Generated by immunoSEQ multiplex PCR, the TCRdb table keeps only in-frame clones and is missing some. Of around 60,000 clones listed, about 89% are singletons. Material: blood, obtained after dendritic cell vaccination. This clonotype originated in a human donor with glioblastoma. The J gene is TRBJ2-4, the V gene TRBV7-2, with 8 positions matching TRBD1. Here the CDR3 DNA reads TGTGCCAGCAGCTTGAAACAGGGGGACATTCAGTACTTC. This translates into CASSLKQGDIQYF.